The T cell receptor beta chain under discussion was sequenced for a study of blood T cell repertoires in COVID-19. Study as a whole: Specimens from acute and convalescent COVID-19 originated in the United States, Italy and Spain. From T cells, B-cell-depleted T cells, or PBMCs came the material, which was cDNA or gDNA.

The CDR3 length is 14 residues. V lost 1 base, J lost 4 bases, and 10 bases lay in between. CDR1 SGHTA and CDR2 FQGNSA come from the germline V gene. Original processing methods: For nucleated cells, counts were estimated from reference gene primer amplification. The method was immunoSEQ multiplex PCR; TCRdb's version includes in-frame clones alone and lacks a portion of them. That table gives V, J and clone size, and the DNA gave D and trimming. In the table there are 250,000 or so clones, 80% to 90% of which are singletons. Donors were grouped by their self-reported clinical history. The V gene is TRBV7-2, the J gene TRBJ1-2; D uncertain. The source material was PBMCs or T cells enriched from blood (not recorded which). The sequence was collected from a woman in her 30s with acute COVID-19. CDR3 in DNA: TGTGCCAGCAGCTTAGATCCCAGTCTCTATGGCTACACCTTC. Residues: CASSLDPSLYGYTF.